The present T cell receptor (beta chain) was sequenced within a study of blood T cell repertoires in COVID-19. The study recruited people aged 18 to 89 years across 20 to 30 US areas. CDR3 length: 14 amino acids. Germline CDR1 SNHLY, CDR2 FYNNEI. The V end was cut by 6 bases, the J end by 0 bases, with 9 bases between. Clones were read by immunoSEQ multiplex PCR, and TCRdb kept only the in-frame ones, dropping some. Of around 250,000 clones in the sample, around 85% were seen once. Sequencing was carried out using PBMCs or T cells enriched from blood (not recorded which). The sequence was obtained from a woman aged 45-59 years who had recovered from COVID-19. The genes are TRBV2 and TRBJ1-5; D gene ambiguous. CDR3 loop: CASSGDNSNQPQHF. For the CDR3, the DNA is TGTGCCAGCAGCGGCGACAATAGCAATCAGCCCCAGCATTTT. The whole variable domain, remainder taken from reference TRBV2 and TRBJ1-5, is EPEVTQTPSHQVTQMGQEVILRCVPISNHLYFYWYRQILGQKVEFLVSFYNNEISEKSEIFDDQFSVERPDGSNFTLKIRSTKLEDSAMYFCASSGDNSNQPQHFGDGTRLSIL.